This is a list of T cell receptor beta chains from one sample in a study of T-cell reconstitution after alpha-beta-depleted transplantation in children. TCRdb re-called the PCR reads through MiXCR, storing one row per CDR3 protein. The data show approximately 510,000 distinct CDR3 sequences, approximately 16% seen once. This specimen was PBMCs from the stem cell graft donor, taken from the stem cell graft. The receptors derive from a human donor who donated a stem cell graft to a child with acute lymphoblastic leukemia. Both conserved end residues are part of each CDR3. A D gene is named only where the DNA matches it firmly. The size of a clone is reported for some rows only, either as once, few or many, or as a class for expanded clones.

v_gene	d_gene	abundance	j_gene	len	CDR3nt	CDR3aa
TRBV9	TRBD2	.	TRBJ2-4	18	TGTGCCAGCAGCCCCTCCCGGGGGGGTCTTATGGCCAAAAACATTCAGTACTTC	CASSPSRGGLMAKNIQYF
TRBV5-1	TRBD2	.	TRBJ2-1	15	TGCGCCAGCAGCTTGGGTAGCGGGGAGGTCAATGAGCAGTTCTTC	CASSLGSGEVNEQFF
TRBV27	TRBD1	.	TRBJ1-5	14	TGTGCCAGCAGTTCCCGGGACAGTGAAAGGCCCCAGCATTTT	CASSSRDSERPQHF
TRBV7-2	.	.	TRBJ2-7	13	TGTGCCAGTAAGGGACTCAAGGGGGTCGAGCAGTACTTC	CASKGLKGVEQYF
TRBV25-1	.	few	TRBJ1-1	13	TGTGCCAGCAGTGAAACCGGGACCACTGAAGCTTTCTTT	CASSETGTTEAFF
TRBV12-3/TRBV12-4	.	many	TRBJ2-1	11	TGTGCCAGCAGACCATACAATGAGCAGTTCTTC	CASRPYNEQFF
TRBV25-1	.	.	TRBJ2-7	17	TGTGCCAGCAGTGAATATAGCCTTAGGGCTACCACCTACGAGCAGTACTTC	CASSEYSLRATTYEQYF
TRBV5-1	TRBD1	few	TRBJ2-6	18	TGCGCCAGCAGCTCGGGGGGACAGGGGAGGTCTGGGGCCAACGTCCTGACTTTC	CASSSGGQGRSGANVLTF
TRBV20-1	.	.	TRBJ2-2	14	TGCAGTGCTAGAGATAGGCAGGGCGTCGGGGAGCTGTTTTTT	CSARDRQGVGELFF
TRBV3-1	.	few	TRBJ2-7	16	TGTGCCAGCAGCCAAGATACGGAGCGCCCCTCCTACGAGCAGTACTTC	CASSQDTERPSYEQYF
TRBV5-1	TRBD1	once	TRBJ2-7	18	TGCGCCAGCAGCTTGGGGGACAGGGGGCCTACAAGCTCCTACGAGCAGTACTTC	CASSLGDRGPTSSYEQYF
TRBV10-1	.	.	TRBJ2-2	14	TGCGCCAGCCGGCCAAAGCGGGACACCGGGGAGCTGTTTTTT	CASRPKRDTGELFF
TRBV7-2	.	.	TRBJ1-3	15	TGTGCCAGCAGCTCGAGACCCAGCTCTGGAAACACCATATATTTT	CASSSRPSSGNTIYF
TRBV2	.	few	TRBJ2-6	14	TGTGCCAGCAGTGGCAACTCTGGGGCCAACGTCCTGACTTTC	CASSGNSGANVLTF
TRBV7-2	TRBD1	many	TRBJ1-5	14	TGTGCCAGCAGCCGGGACAGGGACAATCAGCCCCAGCATTTT	CASSRDRDNQPQHF
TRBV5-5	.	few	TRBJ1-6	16	TGTGCCAGCAGATCCGGGACCGTCTCCTATAATTCACCCCTCCACTTT	CASRSGTVSYNSPLHF
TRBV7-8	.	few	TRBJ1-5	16	TGTGCCAGCAGCTTGGATCAGGGGTTTCCCAATCAGCCCCAGCATTTT	CASSLDQGFPNQPQHF
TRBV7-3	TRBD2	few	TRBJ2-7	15	TGTGCCAGCAGCTTAATTGGGGGGGGGTCCTACGAGCAGTACTTC	CASSLIGGGSYEQYF
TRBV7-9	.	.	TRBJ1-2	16	TGTGCCAGCAGCCCCCCCCAAAGCAGATCTAACTATGGCTACACCTTC	CASSPPQSRSNYGYTF
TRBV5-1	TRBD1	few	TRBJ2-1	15	TGCGCCAGCAGCACCTGGGACAGGGGAAACAATGAGCAGTTCTTC	CASSTWDRGNNEQFF